The present TCR beta chain was sequenced within a study of CD8+ T cells in alopecia areata. Study-wide points: Elevated clonality characterized lesional scalp relative to normal scalp, particularly in alopecia totalis/universalis.

The CDR3 has 12 residues. Germline V gives CDR1 KGHSH, CDR2 LQKENI. Trimming cost V 2 bases and J 8 bases, with 7 bases left between them. This clone has more than one count but fewer than ten. Its antigen is unidentified. In each case, RNA was isolated and then reverse transcribed into cDNA as the sequencing template. Sequencing used immunoSEQ multiplex PCR; TCRdb keeps in-frame clones, though not all of them. The top ten clones hold 3.1% of a sample with some 110,000 clones, around two fifths of them seen once. The chain has TRBV18 and TRBJ2-4, with D maybe TRBD2 (6 bases). Sequenced material: CD4+ T cells sorted from blood. The clonotype was recovered from a human donor with alopecia areata. Written as DNA, the CDR3 is TGTGCCAGCTCACCAGGAGGGGACATTCAGTACTTC. Translating gives CASSPGGDIQYF.